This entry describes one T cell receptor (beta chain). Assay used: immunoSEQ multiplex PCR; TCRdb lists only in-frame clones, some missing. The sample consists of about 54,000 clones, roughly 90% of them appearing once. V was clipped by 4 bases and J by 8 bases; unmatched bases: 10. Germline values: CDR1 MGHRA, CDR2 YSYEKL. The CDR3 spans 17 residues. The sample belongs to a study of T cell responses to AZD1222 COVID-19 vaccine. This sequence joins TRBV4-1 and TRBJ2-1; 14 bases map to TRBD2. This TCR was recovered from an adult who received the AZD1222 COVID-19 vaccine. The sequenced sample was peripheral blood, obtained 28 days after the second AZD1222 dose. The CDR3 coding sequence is TGCGCCAGCAGCCGTTCACCGGGACTAGCGGGAGTAGATGAGCAGTTCTTC. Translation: CASSRSPGLAGVDEQFF.